One and the same sample provided the 8 T cell receptor beta chains below, sequenced in a study of cytomegalovirus exposure and HLA in healthy donors. The PCR ran on 60 Vbeta and 13 Jbeta primers. Clones were read by immunoSEQ multiplex PCR, and TCRdb kept only the in-frame ones, dropping some. The data hold 150,000 to 200,000 clones, with 72% observed a single time. The sequenced sample consisted of PBMCs. The receptor source for this set is a human donor in good health.

This clone was seen a single time. The chain couples TRBV6-1 to TRBJ2-3; 11 bases fit TRBD2. CDR1 and CDR2 (germline): MNHNS, SASEGT. The CDR3 runs 16 residues. After removal of 2 bases from V and 4 bases from J, the junction contained 5 bases not matched to a gene. In nucleotides, the CDR3 is TGTGCCAGCAGTGAAACTAGCGGGGGAGGGTCAGATACGCAGTATTTT. This encodes CASSETSGGGSDTQYF.

This clone was picked up a small number of times. V is TRBV4-1 and J is TRBJ2-5; 8 positions agree with TRBD2. The V and J ends lost 2 bases and 1 base, in that order; junction bases with no gene match: 3. Looked up from germline, CDR1 is MGHRA and CDR2 is YSYEKL. CDR3 length: 15 amino acids. CDR3 region: CASSQSGGPQETQYF. The CDR3 nucleotides read TGCGCCAGCAGCCAAAGCGGGGGCCCCCAAGAGACCCAGTACTTC.

This clone was counted at least ten times. The chain recombines TRBV7-6 with TRBJ1-1, with TRBD1 as a possible D gene (5 bases). The CDR3 totals 13 residues. Germline V gene sequence: CDR1 SGHVS, CDR2 FNYEAQ. V was trimmed by 5 bases and J by 1 base, leaving 8 bases between them. The CDR3 DNA reads as TGTGCCAGCAGCCCCGGGGGGAACACTGAAGCTTTCTTT. Its translation is CASSPGGNTEAFF.

Remarks on this clone: Other nucleotide sequences from this sample produce the same CDR3. This chain connects TRBV2 to TRBJ2-7; D is unresolved. Trimming left V 6 bases short and J 0 bases short, with 12 bases between. The length of the CDR3 is 14 residues. Germline V gene sequence: CDR1 SNHLY, CDR2 FYNNEI. CDR3 in amino acids: CASSSGSLSYEQYF. The DNA for the CDR3 is TGTGCCAGCAGCTCCGGGTCCCTCTCCTACGAGCAGTACTTC.

V usage is TRBV11-2 and J usage is TRBJ2-3; a possible D gene is TRBD2 (5 bases). V dropped 4 bases and J dropped 0 bases, with 14 bases sitting between them. CDR3 length: 16 amino acids. Germline V CDR1 and CDR2: SGHAT, FQNNGV. The CDR3 region is CASSWGVLVSTDTQYF. The CDR3 DNA sequence: TGTGCCAGCAGCTGGGGAGTGCTCGTTAGCACAGATACGCAGTATTTT.

The chain has TRBV11-2 and TRBJ2-7; D is perhaps TRBD1 (6 bases). Trimming left V 1 base short and J 4 bases short, with 20 bases between. CDR3 size: 17 residues. Germline lookup yields CDR1 SGHAT and CDR2 FQNNGV. The CDR3 DNA sequence: TGTGCCAGCAGCTTAGGCCACACAGGGCTACGTGTTTACGAGCAGTACTTC. This gives the protein CASSLGHTGLRVYEQYF. The full variable domain, its missing parts supplied by reference TRBV11-2 and TRBJ2-7, is EAGVAQSPRYKIIEKRQSVAFWCNPISGHATLYWYQQILGQGPKLLIQFQNNGVVDDSQLPKDRFSAERLKGVDSTLKIQPAKLEDSAVYLCASSLGHTGLRVYEQYFGPGTRLTVT.

V is TRBV10-3 and J is TRBJ1-1; 10 nucleotides match TRBD1. The CDR3 covers 14 residues. Germline trimming cut 4 bases from V and 3 bases from J; bases unmatched to any gene: 2. CDR1 is ENHRY, CDR2 SYGVKD, per germline. CDR3 in DNA: TGTGCCATCAGTGCCGGGACAGGGGACACTGAAGCTTTCTTT. It specifies CAISAGTGDTEAFF.

In its sample, this clone was seen once. The V and J genes are TRBV30 and TRBJ2-5; 7 bases are a match to TRBD2. Trimming at V came to 4 bases and at J to 5 bases, leaving 1 base not matched to a gene. The CDR3 contains 11 residues. CDR1 and CDR2 (germline): GTSNPN, SVGIG (reference sequence). The CDR3 loop reads CAWTGRETQYF. CDR3 sequence (DNA): TGTGCCTGGACCGGGAGGGAGACCCAGTACTTC.